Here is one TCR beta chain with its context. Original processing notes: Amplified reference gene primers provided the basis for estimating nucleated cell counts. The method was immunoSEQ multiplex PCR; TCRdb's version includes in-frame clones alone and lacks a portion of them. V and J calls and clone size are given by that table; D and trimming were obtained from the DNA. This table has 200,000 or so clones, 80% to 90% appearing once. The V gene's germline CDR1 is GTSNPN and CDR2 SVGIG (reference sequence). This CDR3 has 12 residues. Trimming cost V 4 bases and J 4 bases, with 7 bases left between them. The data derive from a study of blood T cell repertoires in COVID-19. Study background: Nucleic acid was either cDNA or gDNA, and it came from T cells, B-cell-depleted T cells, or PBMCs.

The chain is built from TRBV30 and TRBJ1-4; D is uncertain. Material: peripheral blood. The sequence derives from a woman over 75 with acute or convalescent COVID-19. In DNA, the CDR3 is TGTGCCTGGATGCGGCATAATGAAAAACTGTTTTTT. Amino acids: CAWMRHNEKLFF.